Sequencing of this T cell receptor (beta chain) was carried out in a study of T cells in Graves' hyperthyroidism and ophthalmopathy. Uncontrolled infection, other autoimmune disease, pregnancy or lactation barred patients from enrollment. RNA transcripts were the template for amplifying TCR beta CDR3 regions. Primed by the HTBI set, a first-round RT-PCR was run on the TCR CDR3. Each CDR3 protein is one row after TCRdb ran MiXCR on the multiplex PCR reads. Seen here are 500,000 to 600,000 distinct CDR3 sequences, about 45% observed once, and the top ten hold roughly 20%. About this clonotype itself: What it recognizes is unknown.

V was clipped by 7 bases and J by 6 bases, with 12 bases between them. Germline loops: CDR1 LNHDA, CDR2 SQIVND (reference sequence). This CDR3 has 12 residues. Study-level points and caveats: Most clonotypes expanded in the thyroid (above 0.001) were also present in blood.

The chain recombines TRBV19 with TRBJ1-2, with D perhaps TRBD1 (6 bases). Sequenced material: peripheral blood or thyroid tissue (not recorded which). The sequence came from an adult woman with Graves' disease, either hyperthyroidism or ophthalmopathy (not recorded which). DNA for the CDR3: TGTGCCAGTACCGAAAGGGGGGATGGCTACACCTTC. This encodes CASTERGDGYTF.